Included here is one T cell receptor (beta chain) sequence, with context. The data stem from a study of blood T cell repertoires in COVID-19. Overall study: Samples taken during acute and convalescent COVID-19 were collected in the United States, Italy and Spain. From T cells, B-cell-depleted T cells, or PBMCs came the material, which was cDNA or gDNA.

TCRdb's table, derived via immunoSEQ multiplex PCR, lists solely in-frame clones and lacks some. Here the sample spans 250,000 to 350,000 clones, about nine tenths being singletons. Trimming removed 3 bases from V and 8 bases from J; junction bases left unmatched: 9. The CDR3 contains 14 residues. CDR1 is WSHSY and CDR2 is SAAADI in the germline V gene. Sequencing used peripheral blood. The receptor was isolated from a woman aged 45-59 years who had recovered from COVID-19. The chain has TRBV10-2 and TRBJ1-2; 7 bases line up with TRBD1. The CDR3 DNA reads as TGCGCCAGCAGTGAACTACAGGGGCGCAAAGGCTACACCTTC. It codes for CASSELQGRKGYTF.